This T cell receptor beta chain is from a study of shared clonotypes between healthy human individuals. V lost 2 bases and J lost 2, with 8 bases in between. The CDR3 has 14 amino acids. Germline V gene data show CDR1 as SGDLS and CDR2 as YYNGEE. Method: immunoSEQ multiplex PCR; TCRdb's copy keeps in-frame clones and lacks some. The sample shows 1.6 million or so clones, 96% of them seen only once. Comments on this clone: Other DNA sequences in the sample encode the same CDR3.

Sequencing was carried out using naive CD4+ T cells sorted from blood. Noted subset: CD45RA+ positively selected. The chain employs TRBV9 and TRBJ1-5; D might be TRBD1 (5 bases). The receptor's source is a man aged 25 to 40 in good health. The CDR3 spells CASSVGTGNQPQHF. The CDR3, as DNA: TGTGCCAGCAGCGTCGGGACGGGCAATCAGCCCCAGCATTTT. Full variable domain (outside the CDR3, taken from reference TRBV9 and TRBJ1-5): DSGVTQTPKHLITATGQRVTLRCSPRSGDLSVYWYQQSLDQGLQFLIQYYNGEERAKGNILERFSAQQFPDLHSELNLSSLELGDSALYFCASSVGTGNQPQHFGDGTRLSIL.